Below are 15 T cell receptor beta chains sequenced from a single sample in a study of cytomegalovirus exposure and HLA in healthy donors. PCR amplification relied on 60 Vbeta primers (plus 13 Jbeta primers). Clones were read by immunoSEQ multiplex PCR, and TCRdb kept only the in-frame ones, dropping some. The sample contains some 130,000 clones, about 82% of which appear only once. What was sequenced was PBMCs. The receptor source for this set is a young man in good health.

The chain recombines TRBV7-8 with TRBJ2-7; 13 bases map to TRBD2. The CDR3 has 15 amino acids. Trimming removed 4 bases from V and 6 bases from J; junction bases left unmatched: 6. From germline, CDR1 is SGHVS and CDR2 FQNEAQ. CDR3 bases: TGTGCCAGCAGCTCCGGGACTAGCGGGAAATTCGAGCAGTACTTC. This encodes CASSSGTSGKFEQYF.

Worth noting for this clone: At one end, the junction sequence differs from germline, possibly due to a read error. The chain has TRBV7-9 and TRBJ1-2; 8 bases align to TRBD1. From germline, CDR1 is SEHNR and CDR2 FQNEAQ (reference sequence). This CDR3 comprises 16 residues. The CDR3 DNA reads as TGTTCCAGCAGCTCAGCCGGGACAGGAACACTCTATCGCTACACCTTC. Translating it yields CSSSSAGTGTLYRYTF.

The chain has TRBV6-5 and TRBJ2-5; 10 nucleotides align to TRBD2. The last part of the DNA fits TRBJ2-7 better; the J call may be wrong. The germline CDR1 and CDR2 sequences are MNHEY and SVGAGI. The CDR3 loop spans 15 amino acids. Written as DNA, the CDR3 is TGTGCCAGCAGTCCTACTAGCGGGGTACCCTACGAGCAGTACTTC. Translating gives CASSPTSGVPYEQYF.

V usage is TRBV7-2 and J usage is TRBJ2-2; weak D call: TRBD1 (5 bases). The CDR3 is made up of 14 amino acids. V lost 2 bases and J 6 bases, leaving 10 bases between the germline ends. Germline V gene lookup returns CDR1 SGHTA and CDR2 FQGNSA. The CDR3 loop is CASSLSRASGELFF. For the CDR3, the DNA is TGTGCCAGCAGCTTAAGCAGGGCGTCCGGGGAGCTGTTTTTT.

The chain links TRBV13 to TRBJ2-1; TRBD2 matches 9 bases. The CDR3 totals 15 residues. With 5 bases clipped from V and 10 bases from J, the junction kept 12 bases outside the gene matches. Germline loops: CDR1 PRHDT, CDR2 FYEKMQ (reference sequence). The CDR3 is CASSDSGRFSLEQFF. The CDR3 region has the DNA TGTGCCAGCAGCGACAGCGGGAGGTTTTCGTTGGAGCAGTTCTTC.

The table lists this clone with a few counts. The chain is built from TRBV11-3 and TRBJ2-3; 9 bases align to TRBD1. The trim removed 1 base at V and 3 bases at J, leaving 5 bases unmatched. The CDR3 length is 16 residues. Per the germline V gene, CDR1 is SGHNT and CDR2 is YENEEA. Written as DNA, the CDR3 is TGTGCCAGCAGCTTAGGGACAGGGGAGTGGACAGATACGCAGTATTTT. Its translation is CASSLGTGEWTDTQYF.

The rearrangement links TRBV30 to TRBJ2-5, with TRBD1 matching over 9 bases. TRBJ2-7 matches the DNA end more closely, so the J call is doubtful. Germline V gene sequence: CDR1 GTSNPN, CDR2 SVGIG (reference sequence). This CDR3 comprises 13 residues. This CDR3 is CAWSHRGLYEQYF. CDR3 nucleotide sequence: TGTGCCTGGAGTCACAGGGGGCTCTACGAGCAGTACTTC.

This chain uses TRBV15 with TRBJ2-7; possible D gene TRBD2, 5 bases. The germline gives CDR1 LNHNV, CDR2 YYDKDF (reference sequence). V shed 2 bases and J shed 1 base, with 9 bases lying between them. The CDR3 covers 14 residues. CDR3 bases: TGTGCCACCAGCAGAAAACTAGAGTCCTACGAGCAGTACTTC. This codes for CATSRKLESYEQYF.

The genes are TRBV28 and TRBJ2-2; possibly TRBD1 for D (6 bases). This CDR3 comprises 16 residues. The germline V gene has CDR1 MDHEN and CDR2 SYDVKM. V lost 2 bases to trimming and J lost 4 bases, with 14 bases between them. CDR3 protein: CASSLEAGEFTGELFF. The CDR3 DNA follows: TGTGCCAGCAGTTTAGAGGCAGGGGAATTCACCGGGGAGCTGTTTTTT. Full variable domain (missing parts from reference TRBV28 and TRBJ2-2): DVKVTQSSRYLVKRTGEKVFLECVQDMDHENMFWYRQDPGLGLRLIYFSYDVKMKEKGDIPEGYSVSREKKERFSLILESASTNQTSMYLCASSLEAGEFTGELFFGEGSRLTVL.

The J gene is TRBJ2-5, the V gene TRBV9; tentative D call: TRBD2 (5 bases). Matching the DNA end better, TRBJ2-7 makes the J call doubtful. Germline V gene data show CDR1 as SGDLS and CDR2 as YYNGEE. The CDR3 has 15 amino acids. CDR3 residues: CASSVDPGSPLEQYF. CDR3 bases: TGTGCCAGCAGCGTAGACCCGGGATCCCCCCTCGAGCAGTACTTC.

The sample holds one count of this clone. CDR3 sequence: CASSETSGDYNEQFF. CDR3 sequence (DNA): TGCGCCAGCAGCGAAACTAGCGGGGACTACAATGAGCAGTTCTTC. The chain is built from TRBV5-1 and TRBJ2-1; 10 positions match TRBD2. CDR1 and CDR2 from the germline V gene are SGHRS and YFSETQ. The CDR3 extends over 15 amino acids. Trimming at V came to 4 bases and at J to 3 bases, leaving 4 bases not matched to a gene. Full variable domain (outside the CDR3, taken from reference TRBV5-1 and TRBJ2-1): KAGVTQTPRYLIKTRGQQVTLSCSPISGHRSVSWYQQTPGQGLQFLFEYFSETQRNKGNFPGRFSGRQFSNSRSEMNVSTLELGDSALYLCASSETSGDYNEQFFGPGTRLTVL.

The chain uses TRBV1 and TRBJ2-7; TRBD2 is the table's D call and was not checked against the DNA. TRBV1 is a recognized pseudogene. The CDR3 covers 16 residues. The CDR3 region has the DNA TGCACCAGCAGCCAAGACCGAGCGGGGGGCCCCTACGAGCAGTACTTC. This sequence encodes CTSSQDRAGGPYEQYF.

The V and J genes are TRBV6-1 and TRBJ2-1, with D possibly TRBD2 on 6 matching bases. The CDR3 runs 13 residues. The germline CDR1 and CDR2 sequences are MNHNS and SASEGT. Trimming stripped 10 bases from V and 10 bases from J, with 20 bases between. The CDR3 reads CATGWTRGDEQFF. The CDR3 nucleotides are TGTGCCACCGGGTGGACCCGCGGGGACGAGCAGTTCTTC.

This clone has just one count. The chain joins TRBV28 to TRBJ2-7; D is unresolved. V lost 3 bases and J 0 bases, leaving 9 bases between the germline ends. The CDR3 loop spans 14 amino acids. Germline V gives CDR1 MDHEN, CDR2 SYDVKM. The DNA for the CDR3 is TGTGCCAGCAGTTTTTACGAGAGCTCCTACGAGCAGTACTTC. It specifies CASSFYESSYEQYF.

The rearrangement joins TRBV27 to TRBJ2-1, with 9 bases matching TRBD2. V shed 5 bases and J 2 bases; nucleotides not matched to a gene: 7. Looked up from germline, CDR1 is MNHEY and CDR2 is SMNVEV (reference sequence). The CDR3 has 16 amino acids. CDR3 amino acids: CASSAPGLAAYNEQFF. The CDR3, as DNA: TGTGCCAGCAGTGCCCCGGGACTAGCAGCCTACAATGAGCAGTTCTTC.